A single sample is the source of the 29 T cell receptor beta chains below, sequenced in a study of blood T cell repertoires in COVID-19 (dated by TCRdb to about 2020). Library preparation used the immunoSEQ multiplex PCR assay. TCRdb's version of the immuneACCESS table is confined to in-frame rearrangements and falls short of the full clone set. An unresolved V gene accounts for under half of the shortfall where checked; the remainder is of unknown origin. This sample is represented by 110,000 to 150,000 clones; just under 85% of them were singletons. 6.2% of the sample is taken by the ten largest. The sequenced sample consisted of PBMCs or T cells enriched from blood (not recorded which). The receptors stem from a woman between 40 and 50 years old who had recovered from COVID-19.

This chain uses TRBV27 with TRBJ2-2; D possibly corresponds to TRBD2 (6 bases). The CDR3 extends over 15 amino acids. The V gene lost 5 bases and the J gene lost 4 bases, with 14 bases spanning the gap. Germline lookup yields CDR1 MNHEY and CDR2 SMNVEV (reference sequence). The CDR3 loop reads CASSVIGGSTGELFF. CDR3 coding DNA: TGTGCCAGCAGTGTTATCGGGGGTAGCACCGGGGAGCTGTTTTTT.

The J gene is TRBJ1-6, the V gene TRBV4-2; a weak D match, TRBD1 (5 bases). Germline V gene data show CDR1 as LGHNA and CDR2 as YNFKEQ. The V end lost 0 bases, the J end lost 0 bases, and 9 bases lay between the germline ends. The CDR3 loop spans 17 amino acids. CDR3 in amino acids: CASSQDGGSSYNSPLHF. The CDR3 region has the DNA TGTGCCAGCAGCCAAGATGGGGGGAGCTCCTATAATTCACCCCTCCACTTT.

V gene TRBV29-1 combines with J gene TRBJ1-4, with a possible D match to TRBD1 (5 bases). The CDR3 runs 12 residues. CDR1 is SQVTM, CDR2 ANQGSEA, per germline. The V end was cut by 4 bases, the J end by 11 bases, with 14 bases between. The DNA of the CDR3 is TGCAGCGTTGCGGAAGGGGTTGGGAAACTGTTTTTT. Translation gives CSVAEGVGKLFF.

This clone was observed a few times. The chain carries TRBV11-2 and TRBJ2-1, with D possibly matching TRBD2 (5 bases). From germline, CDR1 is SGHAT and CDR2 FQNNGV. V was clipped by 5 bases and J by 10 bases, with 12 bases between them. This CDR3 has 12 residues. The CDR3 DNA reads TGTGCCAGCAGCCCAGACTACGGCGAGCAGTTCTTC. This encodes CASSPDYGEQFF.

The chain combines TRBV7-9 with TRBJ2-5; 11 bases align to TRBD2. The CDR3 runs 17 residues. Germline-derived CDR1 and CDR2 are SEHNR and FQNEAQ (reference sequence). The trim removed 7 bases at V and 7 bases at J, leaving 17 bases unmatched. Here the CDR3 DNA reads TGTGCCAGCACCGACGGCTGGCTAGCGGGGGGATTAGGGACCCAGTACTTC. This translates into CASTDGWLAGGLGTQYF. Full variable domain (outside the CDR3, taken from reference TRBV7-9 and TRBJ2-5): DTGVSQNPRHKITKRGQNVTFRCDPISEHNRLYWYRQTLGQGPEFLTYFQNEAQLEKSRLLSDRFSAERPKGSFSTLEIQRTEQGDSAMYLCASTDGWLAGGLGTQYFGPGTRLLVL.

This clone occurred many times. This sequence joins TRBV20-1 and TRBJ1-1; D may be TRBD1 (6 bases). V was shortened by 5 bases and J by 8 bases, with 12 bases between the two germline ends. Germline loops: CDR1 DFQATT, CDR2 SNEGSKA (reference sequence). This CDR3 spans 11 amino acids. The CDR3 nucleotides are TGCAGTGCTCGGACAGCACTCGAAGCTTTCTTT. It translates to CSARTALEAFF.

This chain uses TRBV7-8 with TRBJ2-1; 7 nucleotides align to TRBD2. Germline V gene lookup returns CDR1 SGHVS and CDR2 FQNEAQ. J lost 6 bases, V lost 0 bases, and 8 bases had no gene match. This CDR3 spans 16 amino acids. The CDR3 bases are TGTGCCAGCAGCTTAGCGCTAAGCGGGGCAACCAATGAGCAGTTCTTC. It encodes CASSLALSGATNEQFF.

The J gene is TRBJ2-1, the V gene TRBV2; unclear D gene. Germline lookup yields CDR1 SNHLY and CDR2 FYNNEI. The CDR3 spans 12 residues. V was trimmed by 8 bases and J by 3 bases, leaving 8 bases between them. As DNA, the CDR3 is TGTGCCAGCGCCAGGAACTACAATGAGCAGTTCTTC. This translates into CASARNYNEQFF.

The chain recombines TRBV9 with TRBJ1-6; D uncertain. CDR3 length equals 15 residues. Germline V gene lookup returns CDR1 SGDLS and CDR2 YYNGEE. V dropped 6 bases and J dropped 2 bases, with 12 bases sitting between them. The CDR3 DNA reads as TGTGCCAGCACCCGTGGCAGTACCTATAATTCACCCCTCCACTTT. Its protein product is CASTRGSTYNSPLHF.

The chain couples TRBV5-1 to TRBJ2-2; D is perhaps TRBD2 (6 bases). This CDR3 is built from 16 residues. Germline V lookup: CDR1 SGHRS, CDR2 YFSETQ. Trimming stripped 4 bases from V and 5 bases from J, with 18 bases between. CDR3 residues: CASSPIAEWGTGELFF. The CDR3, as DNA: TGCGCCAGCAGCCCCATAGCGGAATGGGGGACCGGGGAGCTGTTTTTT.

This chain joins TRBV6-5 and TRBJ1-2; no clear D gene. V lost 0 bases, J lost 8 bases, and 13 bases lay in between. The CDR3 extends over 14 amino acids. Germline lookup yields CDR1 MNHEY and CDR2 SVGAGI. The CDR3 sequence is CASSYSASSGGYTF. The CDR3 DNA reads as TGTGCCAGCAGTTACTCCGCCTCCTCGGGAGGCTACACCTTC.

This clone appeared once. CDR3 bases: TGCAGCGTCCTCTACTATGGCTACACCTTC. Its translation: CSVLYYGYTF. The chain links TRBV29-1 to TRBJ1-2; no firm D call. Germline loops: CDR1 SQVTM, CDR2 ANQGSEA. There are 10 residues in the CDR3. V was pared by 6 bases and J by 3 bases, with 5 bases between.

The chain combines TRBV3-1 (or the pseudogene TRBV3-2) with TRBJ1-2, with D possibly matching TRBD1 (5 bases). Germline CDR1 reads LGHDT; CDR2 reads YNNKEL (reference sequence). The CDR3 has 13 amino acids. Between the trimmed V and J ends, which lost 2 bases and 5 bases, there was a span of 9 bases. CDR3 nucleotides: TGTGCCAGCAGCCAATCCGGGGGGTATGGCTACACCTTC. The encoded protein is CASSQSGGYGYTF.

A word on this clone: This specimen includes other DNA sequences encoding the same CDR3. The CDR3 protein is CASSITGNTEAFF. The DNA of the CDR3 is TGTGCCAGTAGTATCACCGGGAACACTGAAGCTTTCTTT. The chain links TRBV19 to TRBJ1-1; D unclear. Trimming left V 3 bases short and J 1 base short, with 6 bases between. CDR3 length: 13 residues. Per the germline V gene, CDR1 is LNHDA and CDR2 is SQIVND (reference sequence).

The rearrangement links TRBV3-1 (or the pseudogene TRBV3-2) to TRBJ2-7; tentative D call: TRBD2 (6 bases). This CDR3 region has 16 residues. Germline assignment: CDR1 LGHDT and CDR2 YNNKEL (reference sequence). The V end lost 0 bases, the J end lost 7 bases, and 19 bases lay between the germline ends. The CDR3 loop is CASSQDGGTDPFEQYF. The CDR3 nucleotides read TGTGCCAGCAGCCAAGATGGGGGGACGGACCCTTTTGAGCAGTACTTC.

V usage is TRBV5-1 and J usage is TRBJ2-1; 11 nucleotides align to TRBD2. Germline V gene lookup returns CDR1 SGHRS and CDR2 YFSETQ. V dropped 4 bases and J dropped 0; count of bases not matched to a gene: 6. This CDR3 spans 17 amino acids. This chain's CDR3 is CASSLLAGGSSYNEQFF. Here the CDR3 DNA reads TGCGCCAGCAGCCTTCTAGCGGGGGGTAGCTCCTACAATGAGCAGTTCTTC.

V and J are TRBV29-1 and TRBJ2-5, with D tentatively TRBD2 (5 bases). V gave up 4 bases and J gave up 4 bases, with 13 bases separating them. This CDR3 contains 13 residues. Looked up from germline, CDR1 is SQVTM and CDR2 is ANQGSEA. In DNA, the CDR3 is TGCAGCGTTGTGCCTAGCCGTGGAGAGACCCAGTACTTC. It specifies CSVVPSRGETQYF. Full variable domain (remainder filled in from reference TRBV29-1 and TRBJ2-5): SAVISQKPSRDICQRGTSLTIQCQVDSQVTMMFWYRQQPGQSLTLIATANQGSEATYESGFVIDKFPISRPNLTFSTLTVSNMSPEDSSIYLCSVVPSRGETQYFGPGTRLLVL.

The chain recombines TRBV7-8 with TRBJ2-1, with no clear D. Germline V CDR1 and CDR2: SGHVS, FQNEAQ. V was shortened by 4 bases and J by 5 bases, with 9 bases between the two germline ends. The CDR3 is 13 residues long. For the CDR3, the DNA is TGTGCCAGCAGCTGGAGTAGAGACAATGAGCAGTTCTTC. It codes for CASSWSRDNEQFF.

The chain uses TRBV5-1 and TRBJ2-1; 10 positions agree with TRBD2. Germline CDR1 reads SGHRS; CDR2 reads YFSETQ. V dropped 4 bases and J dropped 3; count of bases not matched to a gene: 7. This CDR3 has 16 amino acids. CDR3 in amino acids: CASSELAGTNYNEQFF. The CDR3 DNA is TGCGCCAGCAGCGAACTAGCGGGGACCAACTACAATGAGCAGTTCTTC.

In its sample, this clone was seen once. The chain couples TRBV6-5 to TRBJ1-4; perhaps TRBD1 as D (5 bases). The CDR3 contains 14 residues. With 8 bases removed from V and 6 bases from J, the gap between germline ends came to 16 bases. In germline, CDR1 is MNHEY, CDR2 SVGAGI. In DNA form, the CDR3 reads TGTGCCAGCTCGGGAGGAAGGGGCCATGAAAAACTGTTTTTT. Translation: CASSGGRGHEKLFF.

V usage is TRBV4-1 and J usage is TRBJ2-5, with 9 bases that match TRBD2. The trim removed 3 bases at V and 4 bases at J, leaving 9 bases unmatched. The length of the CDR3 is 16 residues. CDR1 is MGHRA, CDR2 YSYEKL, per germline. For the CDR3, the DNA is TGCGCCAGCAGCCATCCGGGACTAGCTCAGGGAGAGACCCAGTACTTC. Protein: CASSHPGLAQGETQYF.

The chain joins TRBV29-1 to TRBJ1-2, with TRBD1 matching over 7 bases. Germline-derived CDR1 and CDR2 are SQVTM and ANQGSEA. The CDR3 extends over 12 amino acids. V dropped 7 bases and J dropped 6; count of bases not matched to a gene: 8. CDR3 sequence reads: CSDRGSLHGYTF. The DNA of the CDR3 is TGCAGCGACAGGGGATCTTTACATGGCTACACCTTC.

This sequence joins TRBV5-4 and TRBJ1-1; 7 bases are shared with TRBD1. With V trimmed by 4 bases and J by 1 base, 4 bases remained unmatched. Germline-derived CDR1 and CDR2 are SGHNT and YYREEE (reference sequence). This CDR3 contains 14 residues. CDR3 nucleotide sequence: TGTGCCAGCAGCCGGGACAGCCGGAACACTGAAGCTTTCTTT. Translating gives CASSRDSRNTEAFF.

This chain connects TRBV7-3 to TRBJ2-5; 12 bases map to TRBD2. The CDR3 is 16 amino acids. Germline values: CDR1 SGHTA, CDR2 FQGTGA. After removal of 5 bases from V and 5 bases from J, the junction contained 9 bases not matched to a gene. The CDR3 nucleotides read TGTGCCAGCAGCCCCCGACTAGCGGGAGAGGGTGAGACCCAGTACTTC. It is translated as CASSPRLAGEGETQYF.

The V gene is TRBV5-4, the J gene TRBJ2-1, with TRBD2 matching over 9 bases. Germline CDR1 and CDR2: SGHNT and YYREEE (reference sequence). The CDR3 consists of 14 residues. V shed 1 base, J shed 4 bases, and the junction held 0 bases outside the gene matches. The CDR3 DNA sequence: TGTGCCAGCAGCTTGACTAGCGGGTACAATGAGCAGTTCTTC. Its protein is CASSLTSGYNEQFF.

The V call is TRBV5-1, the J call TRBJ1-2; 9 bases are shared with TRBD1. J gave up 8 bases and V 4 bases, and 9 bases lay outside the gene matches. The CDR3 totals 14 residues. Germline V gene data show CDR1 as SGHRS and CDR2 as YFSETQ. CDR3 coding DNA: TGCGCCAGCAGCCCGGTGGGACAGGGTGAGGGCTACACCTTC. Its protein is CASSPVGQGEGYTF.

The CDR3, as DNA: TGTGCCATCAGTGACAGAGGAACTACCACCGGGGAGCTGTTTTTT. This sequence encodes CAISDRGTTTGELFF. The rearrangement uses TRBV10-3 and TRBJ2-2; D remains unclear. The CDR3 has 15 amino acids. The V gene lost 3 bases and the J gene lost 4 bases, with 12 bases spanning the gap. Germline lookup yields CDR1 ENHRY and CDR2 SYGVKD.

The chain is built from TRBV5-1 and TRBJ1-3, with D unresolved. CDR1 SGHRS and CDR2 YFSETQ come from the germline V gene. Trimming removed 4 bases at V and 1 base at J, with 9 bases between. This CDR3 is built from 14 residues. CDR3 amino acids: CASSPGASGNTIYF. CDR3 bases: TGCGCCAGCAGCCCCGGAGCGTCTGGAAACACCATATATTTT.

The CDR3 DNA reads TGTGCCATCTCGCCCGGACAGGCTAACTCCTATAATTCACCCCTCCACTTT. As protein: CAISPGQANSYNSPLHF. The chain combines TRBV10-3 with TRBJ1-6; 7 nucleotides agree with TRBD1. The CDR3 is 17 residues long. Germline V gene lookup returns CDR1 ENHRY and CDR2 SYGVKD. V trimming: 8 bases; J trimming: 0 bases; junction bases outside the gene matches: 10.